Here is one TCR beta chain with its context. The entry originates in a study of shared clonotypes between healthy human individuals. In the original analysis: Filtering differed because ImmunoSEQ produced junction-only sequences that carried no quality scores. Using immunoSEQ multiplex PCR, the repertoire was profiled, and TCRdb retains in-frame clones only, with some absent. The DNA was the basis for D and trimming; V, J and clone size are from that table. The sample shows hundreds of thousands of clones, approximately 79% of them seen only once. In the CD4+ fraction, cells were divided into CD45RA+ naive and CD45RA-negative memory subsets. The specimen sequenced was memory CD4+ T cells sorted from blood. Described subset: CD45RA-negative fraction. The clonotype was recovered from a woman in her thirties in good health.

The CDR3 protein is CAISAGTRDYEQYF. Here the CDR3 DNA reads TGTGCCATCAGCGCCGGGACTAGAGATTACGAGCAGTACTTC. The rearrangement links TRBV10-3 to TRBJ2-7; 8 bases align to TRBD2. J was trimmed by 4 bases and V by 6 bases; bases with no gene match: 8. Germline V gene sequence: CDR1 ENHRY, CDR2 SYGVKD. This CDR3 spans 14 amino acids.